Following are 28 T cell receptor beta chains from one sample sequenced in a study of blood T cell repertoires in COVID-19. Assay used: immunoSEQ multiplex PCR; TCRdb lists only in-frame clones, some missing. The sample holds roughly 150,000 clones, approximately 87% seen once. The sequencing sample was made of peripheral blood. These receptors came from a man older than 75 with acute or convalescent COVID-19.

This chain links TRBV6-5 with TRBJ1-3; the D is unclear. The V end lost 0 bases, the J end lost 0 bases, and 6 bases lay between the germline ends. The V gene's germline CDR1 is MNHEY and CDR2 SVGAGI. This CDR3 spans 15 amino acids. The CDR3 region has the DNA TGTGCCAGCAGTTACTCGGTCGGCTCTGGAAACACCATATATTTT. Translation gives CASSYSVGSGNTIYF.

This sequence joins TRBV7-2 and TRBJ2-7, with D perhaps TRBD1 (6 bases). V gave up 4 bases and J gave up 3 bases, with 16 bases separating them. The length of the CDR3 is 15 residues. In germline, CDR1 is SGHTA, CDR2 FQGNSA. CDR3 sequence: CASSSLTGLSYEQYF. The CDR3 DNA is TGTGCCAGCAGCTCTTTAACAGGGTTGAGCTACGAGCAGTACTTC.

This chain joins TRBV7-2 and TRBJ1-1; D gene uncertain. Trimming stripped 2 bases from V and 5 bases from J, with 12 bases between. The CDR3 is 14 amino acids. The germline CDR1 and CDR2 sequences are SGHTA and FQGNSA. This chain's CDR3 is CASSLNGVGTEAFF. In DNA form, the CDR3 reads TGTGCCAGCAGCTTAAATGGAGTCGGAACTGAAGCTTTCTTT.

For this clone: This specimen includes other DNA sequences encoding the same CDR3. The CDR3: CASSSGGSSYNEQFF. Here the CDR3 DNA reads TGCGCCAGCAGCTCTGGGGGGAGCTCCTACAATGAGCAGTTCTTC. The chain has TRBV5-1 and TRBJ2-1; TRBD2 is a possible D gene (6 bases). Deletions cut 3 bases from V and 0 bases from J, with 10 bases between. The CDR3 length is 15 residues. Germline CDR1 reads SGHRS; CDR2 reads YFSETQ.

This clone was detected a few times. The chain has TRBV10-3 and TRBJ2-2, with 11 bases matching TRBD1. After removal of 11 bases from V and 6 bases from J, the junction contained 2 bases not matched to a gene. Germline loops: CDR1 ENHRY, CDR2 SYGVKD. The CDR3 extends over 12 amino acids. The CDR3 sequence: CASGQGAGELFF. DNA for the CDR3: TGTGCCTCGGGACAGGGGGCCGGGGAGCTGTTTTTT.

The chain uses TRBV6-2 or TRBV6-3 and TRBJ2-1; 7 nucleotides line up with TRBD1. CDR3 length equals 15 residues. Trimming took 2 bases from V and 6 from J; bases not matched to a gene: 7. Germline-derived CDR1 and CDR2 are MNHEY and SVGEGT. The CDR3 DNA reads TGTGCCAGCAGTTACACAGGGGTAGAGAGCAATGAGCAGTTCTTC. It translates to CASSYTGVESNEQFF.

The CDR3 region is CASSQGTLEDTQYF. The CDR3 nucleotides are TGTGCCAGCAGCCAAGGTACCCTAGAGGATACGCAGTATTTT. J is TRBJ2-3 and V is TRBV3-1 (or the pseudogene TRBV3-2), with D hard to call. Trimming removed 1 base from V and 6 bases from J, with 11 bases in between. Germline V gene data show CDR1 as LGHDT and CDR2 as YNNKEL (reference sequence). The CDR3 sequence is 14 residues long.

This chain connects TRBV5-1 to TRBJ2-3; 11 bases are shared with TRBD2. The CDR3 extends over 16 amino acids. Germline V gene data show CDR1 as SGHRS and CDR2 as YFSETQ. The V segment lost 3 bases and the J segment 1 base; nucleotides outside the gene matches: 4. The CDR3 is CASSSTSGSGTDTQYF. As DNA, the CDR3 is TGCGCCAGCAGCTCCACTAGCGGGAGCGGCACAGATACGCAGTATTTT.

The CDR3 loop reads CASSAPGHTQETQYF. The DNA for the CDR3 is TGTGCCAGCAGCGCCCCGGGACACACCCAAGAGACCCAGTACTTC. The chain uses TRBV9 and TRBJ2-5, with D maybe TRBD1 (6 bases). V shed 3 bases and J shed 1 base, with 13 bases lying between them. The V gene's germline CDR1 is SGDLS and CDR2 YYNGEE. The CDR3 covers 15 residues. Together with reference TRBV9 and TRBJ2-5, the CDR3 gives the full variable domain: DSGVTQTPKHLITATGQRVTLRCSPRSGDLSVYWYQQSLDQGLQFLIQYYNGEERAKGNILERFSAQQFPDLHSELNLSSLELGDSALYFCASSAPGHTQETQYFGPGTRLLVL.

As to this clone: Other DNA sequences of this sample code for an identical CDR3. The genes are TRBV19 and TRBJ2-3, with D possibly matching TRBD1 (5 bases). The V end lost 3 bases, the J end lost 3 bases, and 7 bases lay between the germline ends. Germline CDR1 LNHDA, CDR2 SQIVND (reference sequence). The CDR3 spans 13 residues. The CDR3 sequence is CASSIQGTDTQYF. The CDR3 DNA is TGTGCCAGTAGTATCCAGGGTACAGATACGCAGTATTTT.

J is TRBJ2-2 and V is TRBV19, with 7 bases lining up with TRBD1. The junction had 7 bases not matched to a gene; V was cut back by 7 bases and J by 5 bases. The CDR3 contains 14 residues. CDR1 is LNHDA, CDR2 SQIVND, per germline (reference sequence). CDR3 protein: CASKETGFTGELFF. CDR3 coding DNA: TGTGCCAGTAAAGAGACAGGGTTTACCGGGGAGCTGTTTTTT.

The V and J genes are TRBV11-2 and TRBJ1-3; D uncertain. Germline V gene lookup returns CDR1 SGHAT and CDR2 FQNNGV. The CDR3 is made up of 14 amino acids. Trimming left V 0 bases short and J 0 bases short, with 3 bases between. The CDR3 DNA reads TGTGCCAGCAGCTTAGACTTCTCTGGAAACACCATATATTTT. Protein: CASSLDFSGNTIYF.

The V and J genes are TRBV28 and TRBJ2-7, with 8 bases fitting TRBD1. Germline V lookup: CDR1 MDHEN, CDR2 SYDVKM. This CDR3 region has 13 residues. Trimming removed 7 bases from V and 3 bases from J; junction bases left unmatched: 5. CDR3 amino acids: CASTTDRDYEQYF. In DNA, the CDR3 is TGTGCCAGCACCACGGACAGGGACTACGAGCAGTACTTC.

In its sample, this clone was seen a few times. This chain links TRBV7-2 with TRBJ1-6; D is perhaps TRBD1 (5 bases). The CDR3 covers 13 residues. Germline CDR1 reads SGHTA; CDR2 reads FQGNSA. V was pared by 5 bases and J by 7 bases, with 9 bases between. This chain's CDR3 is CASSRDRNSPLHF. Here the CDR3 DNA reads TGTGCCAGCAGCCGAGACAGAAATTCACCCCTCCACTTT.

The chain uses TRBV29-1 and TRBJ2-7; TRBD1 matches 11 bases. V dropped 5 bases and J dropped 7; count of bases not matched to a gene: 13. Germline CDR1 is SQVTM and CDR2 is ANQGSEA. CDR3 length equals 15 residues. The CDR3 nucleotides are TGCAGCGTTTCCGCCGGGACAGGGGGAATAGAGGAGCAGTACTTC. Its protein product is CSVSAGTGGIEEQYF.

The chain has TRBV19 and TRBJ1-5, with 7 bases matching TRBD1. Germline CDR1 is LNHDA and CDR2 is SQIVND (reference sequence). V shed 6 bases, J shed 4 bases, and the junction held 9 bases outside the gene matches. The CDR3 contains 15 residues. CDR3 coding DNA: TGTGCCAGTAGAAGCGGACAGGATGGTAATCAGCCCCAGCATTTT. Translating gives CASRSGQDGNQPQHF.

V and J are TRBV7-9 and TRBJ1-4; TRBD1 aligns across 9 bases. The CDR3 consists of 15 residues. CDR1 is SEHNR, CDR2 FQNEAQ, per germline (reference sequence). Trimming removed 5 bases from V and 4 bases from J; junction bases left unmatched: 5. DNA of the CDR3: TGTGCCAGCAGCCCTAAGACAGGGGGTAATGAAAAACTGTTTTTT. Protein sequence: CASSPKTGGNEKLFF.

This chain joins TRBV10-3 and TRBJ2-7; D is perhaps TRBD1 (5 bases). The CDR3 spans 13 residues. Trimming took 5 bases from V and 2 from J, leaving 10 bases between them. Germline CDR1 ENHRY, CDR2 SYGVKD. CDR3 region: CAISNPGTYEQYF. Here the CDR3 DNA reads TGTGCCATCAGTAACCCAGGGACCTACGAGCAGTACTTC.

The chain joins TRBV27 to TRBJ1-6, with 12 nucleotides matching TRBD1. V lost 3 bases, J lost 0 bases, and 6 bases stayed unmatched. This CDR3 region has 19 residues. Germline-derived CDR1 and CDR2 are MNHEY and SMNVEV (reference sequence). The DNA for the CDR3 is TGTGCCAGCAGTTTTGGGGTGGGACAGGGGGCCTCCTATAATTCACCCCTCCACTTT. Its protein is CASSFGVGQGASYNSPLHF.

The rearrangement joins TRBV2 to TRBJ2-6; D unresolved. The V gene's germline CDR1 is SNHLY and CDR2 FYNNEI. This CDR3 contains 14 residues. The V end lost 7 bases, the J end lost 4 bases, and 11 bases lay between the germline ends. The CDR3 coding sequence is TGTGCCAGCACCCGGGTGGCCGGGGCCAACGTCCTGACTTTC. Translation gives CASTRVAGANVLTF.

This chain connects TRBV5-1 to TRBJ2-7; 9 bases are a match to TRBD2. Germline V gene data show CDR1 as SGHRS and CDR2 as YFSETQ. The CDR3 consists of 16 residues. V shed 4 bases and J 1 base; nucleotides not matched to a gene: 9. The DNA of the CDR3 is TGCGCCAGCAGCGGAGGAGGGCTAGCGGGATCCTACGAGCAGTACTTC. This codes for CASSGGGLAGSYEQYF. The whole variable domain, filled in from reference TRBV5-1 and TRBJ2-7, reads KAGVTQTPRYLIKTRGQQVTLSCSPISGHRSVSWYQQTPGQGLQFLFEYFSETQRNKGNFPGRFSGRQFSNSRSEMNVSTLELGDSALYLCASSGGGLAGSYEQYFGPGTRLTVT.

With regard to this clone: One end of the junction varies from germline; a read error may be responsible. The CDR3 DNA follows: TGTGCCAGCAGGGCACTAGCGGGAGTCCGAACCTTC. It codes for CASRALAGVRTF. The chain combines TRBV2 with TRBJ2-7; 11 nucleotides match TRBD2. The germline CDR1 and CDR2 sequences are SNHLY and FYNNEI. This CDR3 comprises 12 residues.

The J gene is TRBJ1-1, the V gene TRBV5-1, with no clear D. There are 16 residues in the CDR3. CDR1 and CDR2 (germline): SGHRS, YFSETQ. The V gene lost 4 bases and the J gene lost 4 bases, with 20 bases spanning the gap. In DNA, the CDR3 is TGCGCCAGCAGCCCCGGGGTTTTCTCCCTAGGCACTGAAGCTTTCTTT. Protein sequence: CASSPGVFSLGTEAFF. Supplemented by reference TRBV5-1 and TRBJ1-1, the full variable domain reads KAGVTQTPRYLIKTRGQQVTLSCSPISGHRSVSWYQQTPGQGLQFLFEYFSETQRNKGNFPGRFSGRQFSNSRSEMNVSTLELGDSALYLCASSPGVFSLGTEAFFGQGTRLTVV.

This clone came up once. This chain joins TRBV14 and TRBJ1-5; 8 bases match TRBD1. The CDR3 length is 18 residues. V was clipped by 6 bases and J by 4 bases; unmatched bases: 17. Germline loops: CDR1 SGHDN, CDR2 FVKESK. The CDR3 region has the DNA TGTGCCAGCAGGCAAAAATGGACAGGGTCAATTCCGAATCAGCCCCAGCATTTT. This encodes CASRQKWTGSIPNQPQHF.

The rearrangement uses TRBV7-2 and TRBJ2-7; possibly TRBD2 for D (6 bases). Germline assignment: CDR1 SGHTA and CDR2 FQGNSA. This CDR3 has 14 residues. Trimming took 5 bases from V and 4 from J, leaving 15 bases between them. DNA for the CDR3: TGTGCCAGCAGCCGGACTACCGTCCCGTACGAGCAGTACTTC. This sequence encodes CASSRTTVPYEQYF.

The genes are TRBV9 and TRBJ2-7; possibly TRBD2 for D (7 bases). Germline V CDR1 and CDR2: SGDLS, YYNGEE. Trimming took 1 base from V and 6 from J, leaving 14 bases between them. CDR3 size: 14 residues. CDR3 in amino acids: CASSVNPGGGEQYF. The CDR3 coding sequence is TGTGCCAGCAGCGTAAATCCGGGGGGCGGCGAGCAGTACTTC.

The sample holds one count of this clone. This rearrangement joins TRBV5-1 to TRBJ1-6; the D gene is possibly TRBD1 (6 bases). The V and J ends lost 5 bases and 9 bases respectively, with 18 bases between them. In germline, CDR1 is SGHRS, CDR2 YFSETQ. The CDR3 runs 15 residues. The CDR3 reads CASSDSTGAFSPLHF. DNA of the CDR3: TGCGCCAGCAGTGACTCGACAGGCGCTTTTTCACCCCTCCACTTT.

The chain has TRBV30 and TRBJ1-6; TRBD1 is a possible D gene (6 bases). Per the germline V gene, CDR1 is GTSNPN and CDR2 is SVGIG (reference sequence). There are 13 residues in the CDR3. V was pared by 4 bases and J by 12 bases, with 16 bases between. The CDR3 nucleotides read TGTGCCTGGAATACAGGGCTCGGGTTACCCCTCCACTTT. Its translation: CAWNTGLGLPLHF.